This T cell receptor beta chain was profiled in a study of Graves' ophthalmopathy and Graves' hyperthyroidism. Amplifying from RNA transcripts, the study obtained TCR beta CDR3 regions. HTBI-primed RT-PCR formed the first round, and a multiplex PCR formed the second. From the multiplex PCR reads, TCRdb called clonotypes with MiXCR, one entry per CDR3 protein. The data show roughly 500,000 distinct CDR3 sequences, approximately 15% seen once. The table lists this clonotype with many counts. The antigen remains undetermined. Study-level results: Ophthalmopathy and stable hyperthyroidism were discriminated by a 13-signature model, with approximately 88% sensitivity and 80% to 84% specificity.

The specimen sequenced was blood. The receptor was derived from a woman aged 30 to 39 with Graves' ophthalmopathy.

CDR3 protein: CASSYGASGYEQYF. The CDR3 coding sequence is TGTGCCAGCAGTTACGGGGCTAGCGGATACGAGCAGTACTTC. The chain joins TRBV6-5 to TRBJ2-7, with 7 bases fitting TRBD2. The V gene end was trimmed by 2 bases and the J gene end by 4 bases; junction bases not matched to a gene: 5. Germline lookup yields CDR1 MNHEY and CDR2 SVGAGI. The CDR3 covers 14 residues.